One sample yielded the 14 T cell receptor beta chains listed below, sequenced in a study of T cells after yellow fever vaccination. TCRdb re-called the 5' RACE reads with MiXCR, one entry per CDR3 protein. This repertoire shows under 300,000 distinct CDR3 sequences, 6% to 8% found once; its top ten account for 1% to 1.2%. Sequenced here: CD4+ T cells sorted from PBMCs, sampled on the day of the yellow fever booster vaccination. The receptors shown here come from a man aged 25 to 40 who received the YFV17D yellow fever vaccine.

This clonotype was seen more than once but under ten times. The chain uses TRBV20-1 and TRBJ2-5; 10 nucleotides agree with TRBD1. The CDR3 length is 15 residues. Germline V lookup: CDR1 DFQATT, CDR2 SNEGSKA (reference sequence). J was trimmed by 4 bases and V by 1 base; bases with no gene match: 6. The CDR3 nucleotides read TGCAGTGCTAGAGCGTTGACAGGGGGCTTAGAGACCCAGTACTTC. As protein: CSARALTGGLETQYF.

This clonotype appeared a few times. The V call is TRBV10-3, the J call TRBJ2-7; D not certain. V was clipped by 0 bases and J by 3 bases, with 3 bases between them. CDR1 and CDR2 (germline): ENHRY, SYGVKD. The CDR3 totals 12 residues. CDR3 sequence (DNA): TGTGCCATCAGTGAGTCCCTCTACGAGCAGTACTTC. As protein: CAISESLYEQYF.

This clonotype was seen only once. V usage is TRBV6-2 or TRBV6-3 and J usage is TRBJ2-7; 10 bases match TRBD2. Trimming removed 4 bases from V and 4 bases from J; junction bases left unmatched: 10. The CDR3 is made up of 16 amino acids. Per germline, CDR1 MNHEY and CDR2 SVGEGT. The chain's CDR3 is CASSFHSSGSRYEQYF. DNA for the CDR3: TGTGCCAGCAGTTTCCACTCTAGCGGGAGCAGGTACGAGCAGTACTTC.

The genes are TRBV11-2 and TRBJ1-4, with 10 positions matching TRBD1. The junction had 7 bases not matched to a gene; V was cut back by 7 bases and J by 8 bases. Germline V lookup: CDR1 SGHAT, CDR2 FQNNGV. CDR3 size: 14 residues. DNA of the CDR3: TGTGCCAGCAACGACAGGGGGCGCGGCGAAAAACTGTTTTTT. The encoded protein is CASNDRGRGEKLFF.

Remarks on this clonotype: A read error may explain this, as a much larger clone is one base away. The chain is built from TRBV3-1 and TRBJ2-1, with D perhaps matching TRBD1 (6 bases). Germline CDR1 is LGHDT and CDR2 is YNNKEL (reference sequence). The CDR3 totals 12 residues. The CDR3 spells CASSHGRTGPDF. In DNA, the CDR3 is TGTGCCAGCAGCCACGGACGTACAGGGCCGGACTTC.

This chain joins TRBV5-1 and TRBJ1-1; unclear D gene. The CDR3 is 17 amino acids. The germline V gene has CDR1 SGHRS and CDR2 YFSETQ. The germline V and J ends were trimmed by 4 bases and 0 bases, with 19 bases remaining between them. CDR3: CASSMPGRQNLNTEAFF. CDR3 DNA sequence: TGCGCCAGCAGCATGCCAGGACGCCAGAACTTGAACACTGAAGCTTTCTTT.

This CDR3 is CSAGQGWYNEQFF. The DNA for the CDR3 is TGCAGTGCCGGACAGGGTTGGTACAATGAGCAGTTCTTC. The chain uses TRBV20-1 and TRBJ2-1; TRBD1 matches 8 bases. J was trimmed by 4 bases and V by 6 bases; bases with no gene match: 5. This CDR3 spans 13 amino acids. Per germline, CDR1 DFQATT and CDR2 SNEGSKA (reference sequence).

This clonotype was seen ten or more times. This sequence joins TRBV20-1 and TRBJ2-5, with D unclear. CDR1 is DFQATT, CDR2 SNEGSKA, per germline (reference sequence). CDR3 length: 15 residues. Trimming shortened V by 0 bases and J by 2 bases, and 13 bases separated the two germline ends. The CDR3 is CSARDSGRPQETQYF. CDR3 sequence (DNA): TGCAGTGCTAGAGATTCGGGCAGACCACAAGAGACCCAGTACTTC.

This clonotype was seen many times. The chain carries TRBV5-6 and TRBJ2-1, with D possibly matching TRBD1 (7 bases). Deletions cut 5 bases from V and 4 bases from J, with 16 bases between. There are 15 residues in the CDR3. Germline CDR1 and CDR2: SGHDT and YYEEEE. CDR3 sequence (DNA): TGTGCCAGCAGTCCTGGACAGGCGGGATACAATGAGCAGTTCTTC. It encodes CASSPGQAGYNEQFF. The full variable domain, completed using reference TRBV5-6 and TRBJ2-1, is DAGVTQSPTHLIKTRGQQVTLRCSPKSGHDTVSWYQQALGQGPQFIFQYYEEEERQRGNFPDRFSGHQFPNYSSELNVNALLLGDSALYLCASSPGQAGYNEQFFGPGTRLTVL.

This clonotype is a singleton in its sample. A much more abundant neighbour one base away suggests this may be a read error. This chain links TRBV7-9 with TRBJ2-4, with TRBD1 matching 7 bases. The CDR3 totals 15 residues. The germline CDR1 and CDR2 sequences are SEHNR and FQNEAQ (reference sequence). The CDR3 nucleotides are TGTGCCAGCAGCTTTACCGACAGGGCCAATAACATTCAGTACTTC. Amino acids: CASSFTDRANNIQYF.

In its sample, this clonotype was seen many times. The chain carries TRBV7-6 and TRBJ2-1, with 7 nucleotides matching TRBD2. CDR3 length: 16 residues. J lost 1 base, V lost 4 bases, and 7 bases had no gene match. The germline V gene has CDR1 SGHVS and CDR2 FNYEAQ. The CDR3 sequence is CASSSTGGGSYNEQFF. The CDR3 bases are TGTGCCAGCAGCTCCACGGGAGGTGGGTCCTACAATGAGCAGTTCTTC.

This clonotype was recorded many times. The gene calls are TRBV24-1 and TRBJ2-1; TRBD2 aligns across 7 bases. This CDR3 has 16 residues. CDR1 and CDR2 (germline): KGHDR, SFDVKD. The ends lost 0 bases at V and 6 bases at J; junction bases unmatched: 7. CDR3 bases: TGTGCCACCAGTGATTTGCCGGGAGGAGCTGGCAATGAGCAGTTCTTC. As protein: CATSDLPGGAGNEQFF.

This clonotype was observed a handful of times. This chain links TRBV7-2 with TRBJ2-7, with TRBD2 matching 16 bases. Trimming took 5 bases from V and 7 from J; bases not matched to a gene: 8. The germline gives CDR1 SGHTA, CDR2 FQGNSA. This CDR3 has 16 residues. Here the CDR3 reads CASSTGLAGGGGEQYF. CDR3 bases: TGTGCCAGCAGCACGGGACTAGCGGGAGGGGGTGGAGAGCAGTACTTC.

This clonotype was observed a few times. This rearrangement joins TRBV10-2 to TRBJ1-1; 8 nucleotides agree with TRBD1. Germline V lookup: CDR1 WSHSY, CDR2 SAAADI. The CDR3 is made up of 13 amino acids. Trimming at V came to 11 bases and at J to 1 base, leaving 6 bases not matched to a gene. The CDR3 nucleotides read TGCGCCGGTAGGGACAGGACGAACACTGAAGCTTTCTTT. It is translated as CAGRDRTNTEAFF.